One sample yielded the 18 T cell receptor beta chains listed below, sequenced in a study of blood T cell repertoires in COVID-19. Method: immunoSEQ multiplex PCR; TCRdb's copy keeps in-frame clones and lacks some. The sample has 60,000 to 65,000 clones; roughly 74% are singletons. Input material: peripheral blood. These receptors originate from a woman older than 75 with acute or convalescent COVID-19.

The chain recombines TRBV2 with TRBJ1-5; D is perhaps TRBD1 (5 bases). The germline gives CDR1 SNHLY, CDR2 FYNNEI. This CDR3 has 15 amino acids. V was shortened by 5 bases and J by 8 bases, with 19 bases between the two germline ends. In DNA form, the CDR3 reads TGTGCCAGCAGTCGTTTAGGAGGAGGGGCGGAGCCCCAGCATTTT. Its translation is CASSRLGGGAEPQHF.

The rearrangement links TRBV23-1 to TRBJ2-1, with TRBD1 as a possible D gene (5 bases). TRBV23-1 is known as an ORF, though its function is uncertain. V shed 2 bases and J shed 6 bases, with 11 bases lying between them. The CDR3 consists of 14 residues. The CDR3, as DNA: TGCGCCAGCAGTCAAGGCAGGGTAGGCAATGAGCAGTTCTTC. Encoded protein: CASSQGRVGNEQFF.

The chain recombines TRBV7-2 with TRBJ2-7; D gene unclear. CDR1 and CDR2 (germline): SGHTA, FQGNSA. V lost 3 bases, J lost 0 bases, and 3 bases lay in between. The CDR3 contains 12 residues. CDR3 region: CASSFGSYEQYF. DNA for the CDR3: TGTGCCAGCAGCTTCGGCTCCTACGAGCAGTACTTC.

The chain employs TRBV4-3 and TRBJ1-6; no definite D call. Looked up from germline, CDR1 is LGHNA and CDR2 is YSLEER. The CDR3 extends over 16 amino acids. The V end lost 0 bases, the J end lost 10 bases, and 16 bases lay between the germline ends. CDR3 sequence reads: CASSQDQVSAGSPLHF. As DNA, the CDR3 is TGCGCCAGCAGCCAAGATCAAGTTAGTGCCGGGTCACCCCTCCACTTT.

V and J are TRBV7-2 and TRBJ1-1; 10 nucleotides line up with TRBD1. After removal of 5 bases from V and 8 bases from J, the junction contained 5 bases not matched to a gene. This CDR3 region has 13 residues. The germline CDR1 and CDR2 sequences are SGHTA and FQGNSA. The CDR3 DNA reads TGTGCCAGCAGCCCAAGGACAGGGGGGGAAGCTTTCTTT. Its protein is CASSPRTGGEAFF. Complete variable domain (other parts from reference TRBV7-2 and TRBJ1-1): GAGVSQSPSNKVTEKGKDVELRCDPISGHTALYWYRQSLGQGLEFLIYFQGNSAPDKSGLPSDRFSAERTGGSVSTLTIQRTQQEDSAVYLCASSPRTGGEAFFGQGTRLTVV.

The gene calls are TRBV18 and TRBJ1-1; 9 nucleotides align to TRBD1. The CDR3 length is 16 residues. J was trimmed by 4 bases and V by 3 bases; bases with no gene match: 9. From germline, CDR1 is KGHSH and CDR2 LQKENI. CDR3 loop: CASSPQGQGLGTEAFF. As DNA, the CDR3 is TGTGCCAGCTCACCCCAGGGACAGGGTTTGGGCACTGAAGCTTTCTTT. The full variable domain, in which reference TRBV18 and TRBJ1-1 provide the parts outside the CDR3, is NAGVMQNPRHLVRRRGQEARLRCSPMKGHSHVYWYRQLPEEGLKFMVYLQKENIIDESGMPKERFSAEFPKEGPSILRIQQVVRGDSAAYFCASSPQGQGLGTEAFFGQGTRLTVV.

V usage is TRBV9 and J usage is TRBJ2-7, with D unclear. Germline V gene data show CDR1 as SGDLS and CDR2 as YYNGEE. The V end lost 0 bases, the J end lost 1 base, and 14 bases lay between the germline ends. The CDR3 loop spans 16 amino acids. CDR3 in amino acids: CASSVGPPEQSYEQYF. The DNA for the CDR3 is TGTGCCAGCAGCGTAGGCCCCCCGGAACAGTCCTACGAGCAGTACTTC.

The chain employs TRBV4-3 and TRBJ2-1; 8 bases are shared with TRBD2. V was clipped by 3 bases and J by 10 bases; unmatched bases: 11. CDR1 LGHNA and CDR2 YSLEER come from the germline V gene. The CDR3 extends over 15 amino acids. In nucleotides, the CDR3 is TGCGCCAGCAGCCAGATAAGGGGTAGCGGGGAAGAGCAGTTCTTC. Its translation: CASSQIRGSGEEQFF.

The chain recombines TRBV2 with TRBJ2-3; D unresolved. The CDR3 loop spans 13 amino acids. CDR1 and CDR2 (germline): SNHLY, FYNNEI. The ends were cut back, 2 bases at V and 6 bases at J, with 9 bases in the middle. The DNA for the CDR3 is TGTGCCAGCAGTGAAAATTCAGCGGATACGCAGTATTTT. It codes for CASSENSADTQYF.

The chain has TRBV7-6 and TRBJ2-5; the match to TRBD2 covers 8 bases. The V gene end was trimmed by 1 base and the J gene end by 5 bases; junction bases not matched to a gene: 21. The length of the CDR3 is 20 residues. Germline CDR1 SGHVS, CDR2 FNYEAQ. The CDR3 nucleotides are TGTGCCAGCAGCTTAGTGGTCCCTCGGCTAGCGGGTGCCCCGAGGGAGACCCAGTACTTC. The encoded protein is CASSLVVPRLAGAPRETQYF.

The V call is TRBV4-3, the J call TRBJ2-1; D not resolved. Germline V CDR1 and CDR2: LGHNA, YSLEER. CDR3 length: 14 residues. V was shortened by 1 base and J by 8 bases, with 12 bases between the two germline ends. In nucleotides, the CDR3 is TGCGCCAGCAGCCAAGGTCGGAGTAGTGATGAGCAGTTCTTC. As protein: CASSQGRSSDEQFF.

The chain uses TRBV30 and TRBJ1-3; D possibly corresponds to TRBD1 (5 bases). Deletions cut 0 bases from V and 0 bases from J, with 9 bases between. This CDR3 region has 15 residues. The germline gives CDR1 GTSNPN, CDR2 SVGIG (reference sequence). The chain's CDR3 is CAWSVRDFSGNTIYF. The DNA of the CDR3 is TGTGCCTGGAGTGTACGGGACTTCTCTGGAAACACCATATATTTT. Full variable domain (rest looked up from reference TRBV30 and TRBJ1-3): SQTIHQWPATLVQPVGSPLSLECTVEGTSNPNLYWYRQAAGRGLQLLFYSVGIGQISSEVPQNLSASRPQDRQFILSSKKLLLSDSGFYLCAWSVRDFSGNTIYFGEGSWLTVV.

This sequence joins TRBV12-5 and TRBJ2-7; the D is unclear. This CDR3 is 11 amino acids long. The V end lost 4 bases, the J end lost 4 bases, and 5 bases lay between the germline ends. Looked up from germline, CDR1 is LGHNT and CDR2 is FRNRAP. The CDR3 DNA follows: TGTGCTAGTGGTTCCAAATACGAGCAGTACTTC. This encodes CASGSKYEQYF.

V gene TRBV7-9 combines with J gene TRBJ1-1; D perhaps matches TRBD1 (6 bases). The CDR3 is 14 amino acids. V gave up 5 bases and J gave up 4 bases, with 14 bases separating them. Germline V gene data show CDR1 as SEHNR and CDR2 as FQNEAQ (reference sequence). DNA for the CDR3: TGTGCCAGCAGCGAGACGGGGGGCCCCACTGAAGCTTTCTTT. Protein sequence: CASSETGGPTEAFF.

V gene TRBV11-3 combines with J gene TRBJ2-3; 13 bases agree with TRBD2. V lost 4 bases, J lost 8 bases, and 3 bases stayed unmatched. The CDR3 length is 14 residues. From germline, CDR1 is SGHNT and CDR2 YENEEA. The CDR3 DNA reads TGTGCCAGCAGCTCACTAGCGGGAGGGTCTACGCAGTATTTT. Translation: CASSSLAGGSTQYF.

The chain joins TRBV19 to TRBJ2-3; a weak D match, TRBD1 (6 bases). CDR1 and CDR2 from the germline V gene are LNHDA and SQIVND (reference sequence). Trimming took 3 bases from V and 4 from J, leaving 20 bases between them. This CDR3 is 17 amino acids long. The CDR3 region is CASSIDQGPGVPDTQYF. For the CDR3, the DNA is TGTGCCAGTAGTATCGATCAGGGGCCCGGGGTTCCAGATACGCAGTATTTT.

V and J are TRBV27 and TRBJ2-2, with D perhaps matching TRBD1 (7 bases). The CDR3 is 15 residues long. Trimming removed 3 bases at V and 7 bases at J, with 15 bases between. Germline V gene sequence: CDR1 MNHEY, CDR2 SMNVEV (reference sequence). The CDR3 DNA reads as TGTGCCAGCAGTTTTGGAGGGGGCGCCCACGGGGAGCTGTTTTTT. Protein sequence: CASSFGGGAHGELFF.

This clone has only one observation. The CDR3 DNA reads as TGTGCCAGCAGTTTCGATTGGATTCGGGTACAGGGAACTGAAGCTTTCTTT. This codes for CASSFDWIRVQGTEAFF. The chain employs TRBV28 and TRBJ1-1, with D perhaps matching TRBD1 (6 bases). Trimming removed 3 bases from V and 5 bases from J, with 22 bases in between. The length of the CDR3 is 17 residues. The germline V gene has CDR1 MDHEN and CDR2 SYDVKM.